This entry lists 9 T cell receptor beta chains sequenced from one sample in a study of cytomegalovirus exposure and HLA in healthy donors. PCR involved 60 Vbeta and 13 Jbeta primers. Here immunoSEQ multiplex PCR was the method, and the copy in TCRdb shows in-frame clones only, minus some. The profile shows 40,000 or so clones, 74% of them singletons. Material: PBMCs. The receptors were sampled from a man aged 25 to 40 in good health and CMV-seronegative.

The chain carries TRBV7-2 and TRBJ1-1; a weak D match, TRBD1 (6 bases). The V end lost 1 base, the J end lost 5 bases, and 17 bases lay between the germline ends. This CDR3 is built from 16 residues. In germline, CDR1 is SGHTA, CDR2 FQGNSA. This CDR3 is CASSLVVVSQGTEAFF. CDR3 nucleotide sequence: TGTGCCAGCAGCTTAGTGGTGGTTTCCCAGGGGACTGAAGCTTTCTTT.

This CDR3 is CASSPTGRNTQYF. The CDR3 region has the DNA TGTGCCAGCAGCCCCACCGGGAGAAATACGCAGTATTTT. The gene calls are TRBV7-9 and TRBJ2-3, with D perhaps TRBD2 (6 bases). V gave up 5 bases and J gave up 7 bases, with 13 bases separating them. Germline values: CDR1 SEHNR, CDR2 FQNEAQ (reference sequence). This CDR3 comprises 13 residues.

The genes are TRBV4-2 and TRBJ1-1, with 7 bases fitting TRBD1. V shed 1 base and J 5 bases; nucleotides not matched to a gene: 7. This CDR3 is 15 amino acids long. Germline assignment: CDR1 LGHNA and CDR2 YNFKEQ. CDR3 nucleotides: TGTGCCAGCAGCCAAGGACAGGGTTTGGGAACTGAAGCTTTCTTT. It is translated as CASSQGQGLGTEAFF.

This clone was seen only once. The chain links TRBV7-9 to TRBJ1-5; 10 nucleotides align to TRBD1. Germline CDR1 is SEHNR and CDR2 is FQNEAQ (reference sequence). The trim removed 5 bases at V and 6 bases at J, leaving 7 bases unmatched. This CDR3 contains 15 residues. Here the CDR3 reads CASSPTGGAFQPQHF. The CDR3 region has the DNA TGTGCCAGCAGCCCGACAGGGGGCGCTTTTCAGCCCCAGCATTTT.

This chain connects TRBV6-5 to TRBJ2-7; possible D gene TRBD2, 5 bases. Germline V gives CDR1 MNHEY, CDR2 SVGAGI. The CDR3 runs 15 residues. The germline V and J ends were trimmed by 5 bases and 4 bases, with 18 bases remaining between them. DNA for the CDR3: TGTGCCAGCAGTGGAAGGAGCCCTGGGGAGTACGAGCAGTACTTC. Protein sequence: CASSGRSPGEYEQYF.

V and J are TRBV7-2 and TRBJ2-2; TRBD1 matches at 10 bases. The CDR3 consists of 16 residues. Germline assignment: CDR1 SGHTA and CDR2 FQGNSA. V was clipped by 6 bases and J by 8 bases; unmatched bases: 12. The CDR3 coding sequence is TGTGCCAGCAGACCGCCGGGACAGGGGCTGTTAGGGGAGCTGTTTTTT. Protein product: CASRPPGQGLLGELFF.

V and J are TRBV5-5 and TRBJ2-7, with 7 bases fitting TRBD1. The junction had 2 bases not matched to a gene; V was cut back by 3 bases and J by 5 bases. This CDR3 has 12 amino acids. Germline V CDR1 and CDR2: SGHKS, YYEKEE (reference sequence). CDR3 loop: CASSYRGDEQYF. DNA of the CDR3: TGTGCCAGCAGCTACAGGGGCGACGAGCAGTACTTC.

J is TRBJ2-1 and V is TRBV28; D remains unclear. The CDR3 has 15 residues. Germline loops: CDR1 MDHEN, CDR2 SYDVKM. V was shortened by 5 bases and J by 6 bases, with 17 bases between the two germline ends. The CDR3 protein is CASSLPFPVGNEQFF. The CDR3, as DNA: TGTGCCAGCAGTCTTCCCTTCCCGGTCGGCAATGAGCAGTTCTTC.

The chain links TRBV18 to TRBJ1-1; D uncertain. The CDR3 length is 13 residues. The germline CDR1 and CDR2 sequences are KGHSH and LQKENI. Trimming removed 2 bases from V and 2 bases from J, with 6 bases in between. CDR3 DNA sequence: TGTGCCAGCTCACCAATGGCCAACACTGAAGCTTTCTTT. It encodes CASSPMANTEAFF. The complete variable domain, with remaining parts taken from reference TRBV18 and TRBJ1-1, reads NAGVMQNPRHLVRRRGQEARLRCSPMKGHSHVYWYRQLPEEGLKFMVYLQKENIIDESGMPKERFSAEFPKEGPSILRIQQVVRGDSAAYFCASSPMANTEAFFGQGTRLTVV.